The rows below give T cell receptor beta chains drawn from one sample of a study of cytomegalovirus exposure and HLA in healthy donors. Repertoires were generated with immunoSEQ multiplex PCR, while TCRdb's copy carries only in-frame clones and drops some. This table holds more than 100,000 clones, roughly three fifths found once. Specimen: PBMCs. These receptors were collected from a woman in her forties in good health and CMV-seropositive. Both conserved end residues are part of each CDR3. Each record gives: D gene, clone size, V gene, J gene, CDR3 protein, CDR3 DNA. A D gene is named only where the DNA matches it firmly. The size entry is marked missing in some rows and otherwise reads once, few, many or a size class.

d_gene: TRBD2
abundance: NA
v_gene: TRBV7-6
j_gene: TRBJ2-1
CDR3aa: CASSLRGLDNNEQFF
CDR3nt: TGTGCCAGCAGCCTAAGGGGACTAGATAACAATGAGCAGTTCTTC

d_gene: NA
abundance: NA
v_gene: TRBV29-1
j_gene: TRBJ1-2
CDR3aa: CSVESPGGRLGSGYTF
CDR3nt: TGCAGCGTTGAATCGCCCGGGGGGAGGCTGGGTAGTGGCTACACCTTC

d_gene: TRBD1
abundance: few
v_gene: TRBV30
j_gene: TRBJ2-7
CDR3aa: CAWSGQGFEQYF
CDR3nt: TGTGCCTGGAGTGGACAGGGCTTCGAGCAGTACTTC

d_gene: TRBD2
abundance: NA
v_gene: TRBV2
j_gene: TRBJ2-5
CDR3aa: CASSETGLAVQETQYF
CDR3nt: TGTGCCAGCAGTGAAACGGGACTAGCGGTACAAGAGACCCAGTACTTC

d_gene: TRBD1
abundance: NA
v_gene: TRBV5-4
j_gene: TRBJ2-1
CDR3aa: CASSSGTGKFF
CDR3nt: TGTGCCAGCAGCTCCGGGACAGGGAAATTCTTC

d_gene: TRBD1
abundance: NA
v_gene: TRBV5-1
j_gene: TRBJ2-5
CDR3aa: CASSGQVQETQYF
CDR3nt: TGCGCCAGCAGCGGACAGGTACAAGAGACCCAGTACTTC

d_gene: TRBD2
abundance: NA
v_gene: TRBV19
j_gene: TRBJ2-3
CDR3aa: CASSIAASGDTQYF
CDR3nt: TGTGCCAGTAGTATTGCGGCTAGCGGAGATACGCAGTATTTT

d_gene: TRBD2
abundance: few
v_gene: TRBV6-5
j_gene: TRBJ2-1
CDR3aa: CASNSGRSSYNEQFF
CDR3nt: TGTGCCAGCAATAGCGGGAGGAGCTCCTACAATGAGCAGTTCTTC

d_gene: TRBD1
abundance: NA
v_gene: TRBV6-6
j_gene: TRBJ1-1
CDR3aa: CASSPQGGYTEAFF
CDR3nt: TGTGCCAGCAGTCCACAGGGGGGGTACACTGAAGCTTTCTTT

d_gene: NA
abundance: NA
v_gene: TRBV7-6
j_gene: TRBJ2-1
CDR3aa: CASSLDGSYFYNEQFF
CDR3nt: TGTGCCAGCAGCTTAGACGGGTCCTATTTCTACAATGAGCAGTTCTTC

d_gene: TRBD1
abundance: NA
v_gene: TRBV6-5
j_gene: TRBJ1-1
CDR3aa: CASSSPGTGEAFF
CDR3nt: TGTGCCAGCAGTTCCCCTGGGACAGGAGAAGCTTTCTTT

d_gene: TRBD1
abundance: NA
v_gene: TRBV5-1
j_gene: TRBJ2-5
CDR3aa: CASSFQGAETQYF
CDR3nt: TGCGCCAGCAGCTTCCAGGGGGCTGAGACCCAGTACTTC

d_gene: NA
abundance: few
v_gene: TRBV4-1
j_gene: TRBJ2-7
CDR3aa: CASSQDPGESFHEQYF
CDR3nt: TGCGCCAGCAGCCAAGATCCGGGGGAAAGTTTCCACGAGCAGTACTTC

d_gene: NA
abundance: NA
v_gene: TRBV5-6
j_gene: TRBJ1-1
CDR3aa: CASSFLQGRAFF
CDR3nt: TGTGCCAGCAGCTTCCTCCAGGGTCGGGCTTTCTTT

d_gene: NA
abundance: NA
v_gene: TRBV7-6
j_gene: TRBJ2-2
CDR3aa: CASSSPGTATGELFF
CDR3nt: TGTGCCAGCAGCTCACCCGGGACTGCCACCGGGGAGCTGTTTTTT

d_gene: TRBD2
abundance: NA
v_gene: TRBV7-2
j_gene: TRBJ2-5
CDR3aa: CASSPLGTSGSFRQTQYF
CDR3nt: TGTGCCAGCAGCCCCCTTGGGACTAGCGGCTCCTTTCGACAGACCCAGTACTTC

d_gene: NA
abundance: NA
v_gene: TRBV19
j_gene: TRBJ2-7
CDR3aa: CASSISLYYEQYF
CDR3nt: TGTGCCAGTAGTATTTCCCTCTACTACGAGCAGTACTTC

d_gene: NA
abundance: NA
v_gene: TRBV11-2
j_gene: TRBJ2-7
CDR3aa: CASSSVPSSYEQYF
CDR3nt: TGTGCCAGCAGCTCGGTTCCGAGCTCCTACGAGCAGTACTTC

d_gene: NA
abundance: NA
v_gene: TRBV5-4
j_gene: TRBJ1-4
CDR3aa: CASSLGRSNEKLFF
CDR3nt: TGTGCCAGCAGCTTGGGCAGGTCTAATGAAAAACTGTTTTTT

d_gene: TRBD1
abundance: NA
v_gene: TRBV19
j_gene: TRBJ1-2
CDR3aa: CASSRGTGGERGYTF
CDR3nt: TGTGCCAGTAGTAGGGGGACAGGGGGCGAAAGGGGCTACACCTTC

d_gene: NA
abundance: NA
v_gene: TRBV5-1
j_gene: TRBJ1-1
CDR3aa: CASSLSKNTEAFF
CDR3nt: TGCGCCAGCAGCCTATCTAAGAACACTGAAGCTTTCTTT

d_gene: TRBD1
abundance: NA
v_gene: TRBV5-4
j_gene: TRBJ2-7
CDR3aa: CASSLGGQAAYEQYF
CDR3nt: TGTGCCAGCAGCTTGGGGGGACAGGCGGCCTACGAGCAGTACTTC